This is a list of T cell receptor beta chains from one sample in a study of blood T cell repertoires in COVID-19. Libraries were prepared by immunoSEQ multiplex PCR; TCRdb keeps only in-frame clonotypes and omits some of them. The table records approximately 210,000 clones, roughly four fifths of them present only once. Sequenced: peripheral blood. The source of these receptors is a woman aged 40 to 50 with acute or convalescent COVID-19. Both conserved end residues are part of each CDR3. The order of the fields is clone size, V gene, D gene, J gene, CDR3 length, CDR3 DNA, CDR3 protein. A D gene is named only where the DNA matches it firmly. Part of the rows lack a size; the others show once, few, many or a class for expanded clones.

>once|TRBV14|TRBD1|TRBJ1-2|15
TGTGCCAGCAGCCAAGATACACAGGGGGCTGCTGGCTACACCTTC
CASSQDTQGAAGYTF
>few|TRBV30|.|TRBJ1-5|16
TGTGCCTGGAGTGAAAGAGGTGGGACTCTCAATCAGCCCCAGCATTTT
CAWSERGGTLNQPQHF
>.|TRBV4-3|.|TRBJ2-6|16
TGCGCCAGCAGCCAAGACAGGGCTGGAGGGGCCAACGTCCTGACTTTC
CASSQDRAGGANVLTF
>.|TRBV24-1|.|TRBJ1-1|12
TGTGCCACCAGTGATTTGTCGGGGGTAGCTTTCTTT
CATSDLSGVAFF
>.|TRBV24-1|TRBD1|TRBJ2-2|17
TGTGCCACATCGGGACAGCCCCTTGGCGGGAACACCGGGGAGCTGTTTTTT
CATSGQPLGGNTGELFF
>.|TRBV19|.|TRBJ2-1|18
TGTGCCAGTAGTATAGACCGTCGCGGGTCTTCAGCCTACAATGAGCAGTTCTTC
CASSIDRRGSSAYNEQFF
>.|TRBV7-9|.|TRBJ2-3|13
TGTGCCAGCAGCTTAGCGAGGGGGGATACGCAGTATTTT
CASSLARGDTQYF
>.|TRBV10-3|.|TRBJ1-1|16
TGTGCCATCAGACCCAAGGAGGCAGCTTTGAACACTGAAGCTTTCTTT
CAIRPKEAALNTEAFF
>.|TRBV5-5|.|TRBJ1-2|14
TGTGCCAGCAGCAGAGAAACGGGGGGCTATGGCTACACCTTC
CASSRETGGYGYTF
>.|TRBV7-6|TRBD1|TRBJ1-1|16
TGTGCCAGCAGCTTAGCTCAGGGGGCGGAGGACACTGAAGCTTTCTTT
CASSLAQGAEDTEAFF
>.|TRBV6-5|.|TRBJ1-3|15
TGTGCCAGCAGTTACTCTGAGAGCTCTGGAAACACCATATATTTT
CASSYSESSGNTIYF
>.|TRBV10-1|.|TRBJ2-3|16
TGCGCCAGCAGTGAGTCGACGGGACAATTCACAGATACGCAGTATTTT
CASSESTGQFTDTQYF
>.|TRBV12-3/TRBV12-4|.|TRBJ2-1|13
TGTGCCAGCGCTCTGGAACAGGGCCTGGGGCAGTTCTTC
CASALEQGLGQFF
>.|TRBV11-1|TRBD2|TRBJ2-1|17
TGTGCCAGCAGCTTAGCCGTCCTAGCGGGAGGAGGCAATGAGCAGTTCTTC
CASSLAVLAGGGNEQFF
>.|TRBV5-1|TRBD2|TRBJ2-3|16
TGCGCCAGCAGCTTGCCCCTAGCGGGGTACACAGATACGCAGTATTTT
CASSLPLAGYTDTQYF
>.|TRBV10-2|TRBD1|TRBJ1-2|17
TGCGCCAGCAGTACACCTCACAGGACAGGGAGGTACTATGGCTACACCTTC
CASSTPHRTGRYYGYTF
>few|TRBV21-1|.|TRBJ2-7|15
TGTGCCAGCAGCCCCCGGGGGACCCTCTTCTACGAGCAGTACTTC
CASSPRGTLFYEQYF
>.|TRBV6-5|TRBD1|TRBJ1-1|14
TGTGCCAGCAGTCCCGGGACAGGTACTTTTAAAGCTTTCTTT
CASSPGTGTFKAFF
>.|TRBV6-6|.|TRBJ2-1|12
TGTGCCAGCAGTGGCTCTGAGGTGGAGCAGTTCTTC
CASSGSEVEQFF
>.|TRBV6-5|.|TRBJ2-3|12
TGTGCCGCTACCTTCTCCACAGATACGCAGTATTTT
CAATFSTDTQYF
>once|TRBV30|TRBD2|TRBJ2-5|14
TGTGCCTGGAGTGTGGGAGGCGGGGGGATGACCCAGTACTTC
CAWSVGGGGMTQYF
>.|TRBV2|TRBD2|TRBJ2-3|16
TGTGCCAGCAAACTACTAGCGGGGGGGCTCACAGATACGCAGTATTTT
CASKLLAGGLTDTQYF
>once|TRBV29-1|.|TRBJ2-7|16
TGCAGCGGTAGGGATATATCAGCAGGGGGGATCTACGAGCAGTACTTC
CSGRDISAGGIYEQYF
>many|TRBV3-1/TRBV3-2|.|TRBJ1-6|18
TGTGCCAGCAGCCACGAGCGCGCAGGGGCTAAATTTAATTCACCCCTCCACTTT
CASSHERAGAKFNSPLHF
>.|TRBV9|.|TRBJ2-3|17
TGTGCCAGCAGCGTAGCAACGGGGTGGGGAGGAACAGATACGCAGTATTTT
CASSVATGWGGTDTQYF
>.|TRBV5-1|.|TRBJ2-3|14
TGCGCCAGCAGCTTGGATCCTAGCACAGATACGCAGTATTTT
CASSLDPSTDTQYF
>.|TRBV6-6|TRBD2|TRBJ2-1|15
TGTGCCAGCAGGAGAACTAGCGGGAGTATGGATGAGCAGTTCTTC
CASRRTSGSMDEQFF
>.|TRBV30|.|TRBJ2-3|13
TGTGCCTGGAGTGTACTAGAGACGGATACGCAGTATTTT
CAWSVLETDTQYF
>.|TRBV5-6|TRBD2|TRBJ2-3|16
TGTGCCAGCAGCTTACGAGCGGGGGGGCCTTCAGATACGCAGTATTTT
CASSLRAGGPSDTQYF
>.|TRBV24-1|TRBD2|TRBJ2-7|14
TGTGCCACCAGTGATACCGGGACTACCTACGAGCAGTACTTC
CATSDTGTTYEQYF
>.|TRBV3-1/TRBV3-2|.|TRBJ1-1|14
TGTGCCAGCAGCCAAGTTGGAGTAGCCAGTGAAGCTTTCTTT
CASSQVGVASEAFF
>.|TRBV2|.|TRBJ2-2|16
TGTGCCAGCAGTGAATCTTCCAGGGAAGTCACCGGGGAGCTGTTTTTT
CASSESSREVTGELFF
>.|TRBV4-1|TRBD2|TRBJ2-7|14
TGCGCCAGCAGCCAAGGTAGCGGGAGTCTCGAGCAGTACTTC
CASSQGSGSLEQYF
>.|TRBV7-8|TRBD2|TRBJ2-1|15
TGTGCCAGCAGCGTCCCCGGGACTAGCTACAATGAGCAGTTCTTC
CASSVPGTSYNEQFF
>.|TRBV18|TRBD1|TRBJ2-1|14
TGTGCCAGCTCGCGGACAGGGAATATAGGTGAGCAGTTCTTC
CASSRTGNIGEQFF
>.|TRBV6-5|TRBD2|TRBJ2-2|15
TGTGCCAGCAGTTACAGTAGCGGGGACACCGGGGAGCTGTTTTTT
CASSYSSGDTGELFF
>.|TRBV10-1|TRBD1|TRBJ1-2|18
TGCGCCAGCTTTCACGAACCGGGACAGCCCCGAGCGGGCTATGGCTGCACCTTC
CASFHEPGQPRAGYGCTF
>.|TRBV19|.|TRBJ2-2|16
TGTGCCAGTAGTATAGAGCGACTAGCGAACACCGGGGAGCTGTTTTTT
CASSIERLANTGELFF
>.|TRBV5-1|TRBD2|TRBJ2-5|16
TGCGCCAGCAGCCAAATTGTGCCGGGAGGGGCGGAGACCCAGTACTTC
CASSQIVPGGAETQYF
>.|TRBV6-2/TRBV6-3|.|TRBJ2-7|14
TGTGCCAGCAGTTACCCACAGAGCTCCTACGAGCAGTACTTC
CASSYPQSSYEQYF
>.|TRBV4-3|.|TRBJ2-7|13
TGCGCCAGCAGCCAAACGACAGAGGGAGGGCAGTACTTC
CASSQTTEGGQYF
>.|TRBV2|.|TRBJ2-6|13
TGTGCCAGCAGCCACTCTGGGGCCAACGTCCTGACTTTC
CASSHSGANVLTF
>.|TRBV5-1|TRBD2|TRBJ2-7|14
TGCGCCAGCAGAAATAGCGGGAGCTCCTACGAGCAGTACTTC
CASRNSGSSYEQYF
>.|TRBV29-1|.|TRBJ1-2|11
TGCAGCGTTGTAAACACAGGGGGCTACACCTTC
CSVVNTGGYTF
>.|TRBV27|TRBD2|TRBJ2-2|19
TGTGCCAGCAGTCCATACCTACTTCCGGGACTAGAGGGGGCCGGGGAGCTGTTTTTT
CASSPYLLPGLEGAGELFF
>few|TRBV7-3|TRBD2|TRBJ2-2|16
TGTGCCAGCAGCTCCGCCCGGGGGGGGCGGACCGGGGAGCTGTTTTTT
CASSSARGGRTGELFF
>.|TRBV27|.|TRBJ1-2|15
TGTGCCAGCAGTTTAATCTGGCCCGCTCAGGGGGGCTACACCTTC
CASSLIWPAQGGYTF
>.|TRBV7-2|.|TRBJ2-3|11
TGTGCCAGCACCCTTCGGGATACGCAGTATTTT
CASTLRDTQYF